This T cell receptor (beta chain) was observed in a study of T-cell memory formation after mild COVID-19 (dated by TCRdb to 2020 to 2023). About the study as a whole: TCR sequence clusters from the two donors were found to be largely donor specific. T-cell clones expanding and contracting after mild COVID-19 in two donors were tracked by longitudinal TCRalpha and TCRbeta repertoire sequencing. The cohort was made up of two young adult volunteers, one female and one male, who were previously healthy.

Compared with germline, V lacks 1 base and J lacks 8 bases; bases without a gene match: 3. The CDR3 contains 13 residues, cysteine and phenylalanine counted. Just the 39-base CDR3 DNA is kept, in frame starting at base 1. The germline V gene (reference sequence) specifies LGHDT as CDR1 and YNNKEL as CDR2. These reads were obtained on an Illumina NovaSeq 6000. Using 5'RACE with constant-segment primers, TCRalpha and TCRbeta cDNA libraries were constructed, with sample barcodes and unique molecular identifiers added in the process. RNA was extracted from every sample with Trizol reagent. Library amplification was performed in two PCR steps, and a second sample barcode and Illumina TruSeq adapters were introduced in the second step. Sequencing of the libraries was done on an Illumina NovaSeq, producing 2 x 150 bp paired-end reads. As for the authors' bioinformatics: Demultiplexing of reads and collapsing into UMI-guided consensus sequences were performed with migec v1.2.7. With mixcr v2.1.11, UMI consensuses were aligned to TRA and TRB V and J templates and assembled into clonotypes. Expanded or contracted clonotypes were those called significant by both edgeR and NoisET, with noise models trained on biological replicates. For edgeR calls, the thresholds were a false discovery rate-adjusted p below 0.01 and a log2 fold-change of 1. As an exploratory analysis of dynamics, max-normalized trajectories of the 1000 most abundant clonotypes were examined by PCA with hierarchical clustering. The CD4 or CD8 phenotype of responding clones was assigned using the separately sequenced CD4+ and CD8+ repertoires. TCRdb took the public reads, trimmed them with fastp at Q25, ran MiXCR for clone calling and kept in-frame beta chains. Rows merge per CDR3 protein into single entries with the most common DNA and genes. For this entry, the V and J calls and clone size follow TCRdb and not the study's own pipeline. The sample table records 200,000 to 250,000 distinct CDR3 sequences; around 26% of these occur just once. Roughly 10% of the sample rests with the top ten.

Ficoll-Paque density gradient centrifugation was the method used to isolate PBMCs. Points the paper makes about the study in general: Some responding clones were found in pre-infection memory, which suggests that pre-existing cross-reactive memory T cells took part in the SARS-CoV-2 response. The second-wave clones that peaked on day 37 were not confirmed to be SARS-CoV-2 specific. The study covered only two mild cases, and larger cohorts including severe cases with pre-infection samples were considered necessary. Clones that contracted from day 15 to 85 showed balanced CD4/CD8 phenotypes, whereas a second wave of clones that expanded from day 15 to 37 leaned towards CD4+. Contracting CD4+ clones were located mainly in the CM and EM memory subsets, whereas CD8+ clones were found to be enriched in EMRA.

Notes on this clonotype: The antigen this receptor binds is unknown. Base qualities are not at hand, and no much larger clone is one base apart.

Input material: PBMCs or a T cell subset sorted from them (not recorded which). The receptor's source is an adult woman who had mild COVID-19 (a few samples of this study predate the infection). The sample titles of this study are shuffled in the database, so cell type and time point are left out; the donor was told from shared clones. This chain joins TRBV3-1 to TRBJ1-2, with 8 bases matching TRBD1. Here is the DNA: TGTGCCAGCAGCCAAGCGCAGGGGGCGGGCTACACCTTC. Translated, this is CASSQAQGAGYTF.